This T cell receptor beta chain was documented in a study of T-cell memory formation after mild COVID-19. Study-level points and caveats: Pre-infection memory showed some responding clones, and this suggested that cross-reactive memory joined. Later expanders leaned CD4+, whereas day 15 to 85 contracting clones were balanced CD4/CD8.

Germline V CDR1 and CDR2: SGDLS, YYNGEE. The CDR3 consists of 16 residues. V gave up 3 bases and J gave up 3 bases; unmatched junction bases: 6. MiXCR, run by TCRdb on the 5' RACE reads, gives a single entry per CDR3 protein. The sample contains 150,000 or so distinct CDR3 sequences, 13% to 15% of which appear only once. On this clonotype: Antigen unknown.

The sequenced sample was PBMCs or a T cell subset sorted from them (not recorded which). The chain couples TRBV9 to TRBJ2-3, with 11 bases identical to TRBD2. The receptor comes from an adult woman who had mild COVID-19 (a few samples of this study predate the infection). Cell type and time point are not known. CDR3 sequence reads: CASSDPTSGRTDTQYF. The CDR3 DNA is TGTGCCAGCAGCGACCCAACTAGCGGGAGAACAGATACGCAGTATTTT.